This T cell receptor (beta chain) emerged from a study of blood T cell repertoires in COVID-19. Study information: Sites in the United States, Italy and Spain provided acute and convalescent COVID-19 samples.

Looked up from germline, CDR1 is SNHLY and CDR2 is FYNNEI. The CDR3 sequence is 15 residues long. V lost 1 base to trimming and J lost 0 bases, with 6 bases between them. Data came from immunoSEQ multiplex PCR; TCRdb stores just in-frame clones and leaves some out. Of more than 130,000 clones listed, under 90% are singletons. The sequence came from a woman older than 75 in a cohort sampled during active or convalescent COVID-19. The material sequenced was peripheral blood. The chain couples TRBV2 to TRBJ1-4; D is ambiguous. The CDR3 DNA sequence: TGTGCCAGCAGTGAAGATATAGCAACTAATGAAAAACTGTTTTTT. Translation gives CASSEDIATNEKLFF.